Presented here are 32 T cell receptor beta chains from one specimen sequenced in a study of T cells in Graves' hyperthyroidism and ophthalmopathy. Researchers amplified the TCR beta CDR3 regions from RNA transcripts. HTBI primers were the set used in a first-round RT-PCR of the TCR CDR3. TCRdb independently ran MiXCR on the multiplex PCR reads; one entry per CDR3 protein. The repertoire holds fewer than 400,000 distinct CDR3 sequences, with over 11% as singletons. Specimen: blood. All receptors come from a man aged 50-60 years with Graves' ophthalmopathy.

The CDR3 sequence: CASSVEHGGRTSTDTQYF. CDR3 in DNA: TGTGCCAGCAGCGTGGAACACGGGGGGAGGACGTCAACAGATACGCAGTATTTT. The chain has TRBV9 and TRBJ2-3; 7 nucleotides line up with TRBD2. The CDR3 covers 18 residues. Germline loops: CDR1 SGDLS, CDR2 YYNGEE. The trim removed 2 bases at V and 3 bases at J, leaving 15 bases unmatched.

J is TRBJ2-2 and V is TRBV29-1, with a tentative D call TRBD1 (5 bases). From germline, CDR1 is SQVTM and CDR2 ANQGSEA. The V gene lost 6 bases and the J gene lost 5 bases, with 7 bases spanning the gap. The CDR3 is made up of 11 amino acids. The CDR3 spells CSVRDTGELFF. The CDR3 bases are TGCAGCGTCAGGGATACCGGGGAGCTGTTTTTT.

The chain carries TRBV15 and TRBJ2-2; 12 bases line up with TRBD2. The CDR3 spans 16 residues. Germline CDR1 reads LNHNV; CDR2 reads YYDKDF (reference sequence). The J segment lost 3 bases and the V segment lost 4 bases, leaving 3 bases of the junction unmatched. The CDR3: CATSNPSGRDTGELFF. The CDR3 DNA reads TGTGCCACCAGCAACCCTAGCGGGAGGGACACCGGGGAGCTGTTTTTT.

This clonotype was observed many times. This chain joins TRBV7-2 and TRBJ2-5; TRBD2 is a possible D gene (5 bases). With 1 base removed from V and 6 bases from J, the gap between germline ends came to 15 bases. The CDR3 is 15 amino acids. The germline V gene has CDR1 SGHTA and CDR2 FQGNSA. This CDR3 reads CASSLEILASKTQYF. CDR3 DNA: TGTGCCAGCAGCTTAGAAATCCTAGCTTCGAAGACCCAGTACTTC.

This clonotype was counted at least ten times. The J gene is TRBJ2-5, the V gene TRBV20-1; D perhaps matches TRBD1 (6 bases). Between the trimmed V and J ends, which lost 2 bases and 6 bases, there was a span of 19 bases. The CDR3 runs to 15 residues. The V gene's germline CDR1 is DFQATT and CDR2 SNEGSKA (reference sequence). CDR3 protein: CSARFHRVGVQTQYF. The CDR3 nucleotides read TGCAGTGCTAGATTCCACAGGGTCGGGGTGCAGACCCAGTACTTC.

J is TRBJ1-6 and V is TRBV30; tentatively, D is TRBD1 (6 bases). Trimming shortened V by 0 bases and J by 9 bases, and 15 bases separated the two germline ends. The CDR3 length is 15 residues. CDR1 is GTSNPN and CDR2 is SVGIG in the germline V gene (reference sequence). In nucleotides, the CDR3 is TGTGCCTGGAGTGTCCTGGCGGGGGGCGGTTCACCCCTCCACTTT. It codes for CAWSVLAGGGSPLHF.

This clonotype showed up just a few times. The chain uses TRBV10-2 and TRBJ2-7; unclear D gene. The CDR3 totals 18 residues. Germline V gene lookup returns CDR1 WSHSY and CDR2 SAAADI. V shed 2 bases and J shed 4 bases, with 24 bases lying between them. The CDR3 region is CASSESIGRLPGWYEQYF. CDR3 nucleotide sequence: TGCGCCAGCAGTGAGAGTATCGGTCGCCTCCCTGGATGGTACGAGCAGTACTTC.

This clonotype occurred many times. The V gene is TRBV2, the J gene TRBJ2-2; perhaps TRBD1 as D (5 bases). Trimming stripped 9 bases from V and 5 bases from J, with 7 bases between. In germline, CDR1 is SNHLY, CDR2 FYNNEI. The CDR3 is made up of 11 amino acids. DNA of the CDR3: TGTGCCAGGGGGCGGACCGGGGAGCTGTTTTTT. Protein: CARGRTGELFF.

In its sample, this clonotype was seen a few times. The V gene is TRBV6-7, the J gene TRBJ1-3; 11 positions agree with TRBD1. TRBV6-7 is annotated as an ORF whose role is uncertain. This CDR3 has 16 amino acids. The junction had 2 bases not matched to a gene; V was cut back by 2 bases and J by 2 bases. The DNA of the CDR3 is TGTGCCAGCAGTTACCGGGACAGGGGGACTGGAAACACCATATATTTT. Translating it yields CASSYRDRGTGNTIYF.

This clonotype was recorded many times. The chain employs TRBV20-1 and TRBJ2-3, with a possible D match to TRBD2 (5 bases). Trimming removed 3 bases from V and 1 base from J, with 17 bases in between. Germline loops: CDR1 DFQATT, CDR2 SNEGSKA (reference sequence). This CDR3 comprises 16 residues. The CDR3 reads CSASTFGEYGTDTQYF. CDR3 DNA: TGCAGTGCTAGTACTTTCGGGGAATACGGCACAGATACGCAGTATTTT.

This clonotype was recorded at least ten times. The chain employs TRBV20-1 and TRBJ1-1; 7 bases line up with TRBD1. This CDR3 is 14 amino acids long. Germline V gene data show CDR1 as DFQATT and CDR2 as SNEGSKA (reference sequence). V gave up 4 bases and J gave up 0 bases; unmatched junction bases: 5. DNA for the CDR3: TGCAGTGCTACCCGGGACAGCCTGAACACTGAAGCTTTCTTT. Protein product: CSATRDSLNTEAFF.

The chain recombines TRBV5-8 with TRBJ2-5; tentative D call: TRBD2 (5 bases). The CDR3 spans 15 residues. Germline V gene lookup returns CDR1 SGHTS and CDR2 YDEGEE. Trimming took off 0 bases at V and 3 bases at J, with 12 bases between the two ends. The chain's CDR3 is CASSLGQTGKETQYF. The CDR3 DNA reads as TGTGCCAGCAGCTTGGGGCAAACGGGGAAAGAGACCCAGTACTTC.

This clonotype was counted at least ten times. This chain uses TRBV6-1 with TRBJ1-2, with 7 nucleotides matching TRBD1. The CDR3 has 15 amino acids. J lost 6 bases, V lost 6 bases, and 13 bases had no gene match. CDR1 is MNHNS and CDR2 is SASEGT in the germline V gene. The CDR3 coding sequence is TGTGCCAGCAGGGACAGGACACGCAGCAACCATGGCTACACCTTC. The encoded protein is CASRDRTRSNHGYTF.

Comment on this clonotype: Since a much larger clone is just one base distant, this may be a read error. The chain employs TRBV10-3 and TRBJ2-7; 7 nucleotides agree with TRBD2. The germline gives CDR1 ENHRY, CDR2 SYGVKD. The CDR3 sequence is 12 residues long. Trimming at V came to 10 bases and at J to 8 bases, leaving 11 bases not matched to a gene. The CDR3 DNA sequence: TGTGCCACCGCGGGACTAACCGACAAGCAGTACTTC. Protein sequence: CATAGLTDKQYF.

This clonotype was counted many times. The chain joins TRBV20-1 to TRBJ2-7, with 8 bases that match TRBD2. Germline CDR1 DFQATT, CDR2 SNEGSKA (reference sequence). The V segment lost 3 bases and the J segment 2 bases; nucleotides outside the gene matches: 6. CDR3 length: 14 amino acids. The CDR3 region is CSASPAGDTYEQYF. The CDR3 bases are TGCAGTGCTAGCCCAGCGGGAGACACCTACGAGCAGTACTTC.

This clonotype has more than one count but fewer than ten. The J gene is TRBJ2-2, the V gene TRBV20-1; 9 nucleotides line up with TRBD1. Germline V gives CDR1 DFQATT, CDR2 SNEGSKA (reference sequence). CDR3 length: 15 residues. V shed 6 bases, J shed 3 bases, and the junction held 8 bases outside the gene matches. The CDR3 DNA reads TGCAGTGCAACGGACAGGGGCCCTTACACCGGGGAGCTGTTTTTT. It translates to CSATDRGPYTGELFF.

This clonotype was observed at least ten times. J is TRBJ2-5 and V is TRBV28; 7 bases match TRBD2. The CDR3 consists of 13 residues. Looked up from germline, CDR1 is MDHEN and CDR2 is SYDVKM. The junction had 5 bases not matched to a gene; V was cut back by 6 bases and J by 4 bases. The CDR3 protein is CASRKTSPETQYF. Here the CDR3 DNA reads TGTGCCAGCAGGAAGACTAGCCCAGAGACCCAGTACTTC.

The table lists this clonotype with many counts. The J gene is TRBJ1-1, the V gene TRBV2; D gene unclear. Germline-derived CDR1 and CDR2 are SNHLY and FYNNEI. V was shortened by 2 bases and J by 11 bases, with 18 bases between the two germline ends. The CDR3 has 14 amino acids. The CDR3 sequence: CASSESSQVQVAFF. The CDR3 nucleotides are TGTGCCAGCAGTGAATCGTCCCAGGTCCAAGTGGCTTTCTTT. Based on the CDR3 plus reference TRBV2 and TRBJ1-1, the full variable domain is EPEVTQTPSHQVTQMGQEVILRCVPISNHLYFYWYRQILGQKVEFLVSFYNNEISEKSEIFDDQFSVERPDGSNFTLKIRSTKLEDSAMYFCASSESSQVQVAFFGQGTRLTVV.

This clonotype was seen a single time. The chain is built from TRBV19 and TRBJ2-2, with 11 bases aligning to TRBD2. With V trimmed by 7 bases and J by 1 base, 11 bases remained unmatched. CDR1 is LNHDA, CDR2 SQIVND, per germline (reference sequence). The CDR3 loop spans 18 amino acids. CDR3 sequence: CASTPPPGLAENTGELFF. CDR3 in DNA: TGTGCCAGTACACCCCCTCCGGGACTAGCGGAGAACACCGGGGAGCTGTTTTTT.

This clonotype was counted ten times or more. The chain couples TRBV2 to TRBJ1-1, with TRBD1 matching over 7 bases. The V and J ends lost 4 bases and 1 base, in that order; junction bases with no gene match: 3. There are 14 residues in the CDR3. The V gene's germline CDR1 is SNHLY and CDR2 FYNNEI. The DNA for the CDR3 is TGTGCCAGCAGTGCCCGACAGGGGAACACTGAAGCTTTCTTT. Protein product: CASSARQGNTEAFF. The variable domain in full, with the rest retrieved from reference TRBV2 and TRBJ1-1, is EPEVTQTPSHQVTQMGQEVILRCVPISNHLYFYWYRQILGQKVEFLVSFYNNEISEKSEIFDDQFSVERPDGSNFTLKIRSTKLEDSAMYFCASSARQGNTEAFFGQGTRLTVV.

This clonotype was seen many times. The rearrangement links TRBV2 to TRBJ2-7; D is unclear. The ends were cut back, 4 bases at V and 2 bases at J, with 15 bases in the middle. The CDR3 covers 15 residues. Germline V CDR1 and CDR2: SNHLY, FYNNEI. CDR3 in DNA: TGTGCCAGCAGTGGCGATGAGGTGAACCCCTACGAGCAGTACTTC. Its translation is CASSGDEVNPYEQYF.

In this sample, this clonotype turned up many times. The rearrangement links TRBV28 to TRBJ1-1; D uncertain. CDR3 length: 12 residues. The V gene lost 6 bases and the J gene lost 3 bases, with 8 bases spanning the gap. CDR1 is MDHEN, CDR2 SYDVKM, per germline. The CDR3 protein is CASRFQDTEAFF. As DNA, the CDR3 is TGTGCCAGCAGGTTCCAGGACACTGAAGCTTTCTTT. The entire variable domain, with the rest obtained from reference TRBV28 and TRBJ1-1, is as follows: DVKVTQSSRYLVKRTGEKVFLECVQDMDHENMFWYRQDPGLGLRLIYFSYDVKMKEKGDIPEGYSVSREKKERFSLILESASTNQTSMYLCASRFQDTEAFFGQGTRLTVV.

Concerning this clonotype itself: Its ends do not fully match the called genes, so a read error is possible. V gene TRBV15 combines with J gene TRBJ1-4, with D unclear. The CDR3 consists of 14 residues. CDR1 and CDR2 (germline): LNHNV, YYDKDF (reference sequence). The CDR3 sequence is CVTSRDGSNEKLFF. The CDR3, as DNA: TGTGTCACCAGCAGAGATGGCAGTAATGAAAAACTGTTTTTT.

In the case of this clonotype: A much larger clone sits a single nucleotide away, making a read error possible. The CDR3 region is CASSIGRDANTQYF. In DNA form, the CDR3 reads TGTGCCAGCAGTATAGGCCGGGACGCTAATACGCAGTATTTT. V gene TRBV28 combines with J gene TRBJ2-3; perhaps D is TRBD1 or TRBD2 (5 bases each). The CDR3 contains 14 residues. Germline CDR1 reads MDHEN; CDR2 reads SYDVKM. V gave up 5 bases and J gave up 7 bases, with 16 bases separating them.

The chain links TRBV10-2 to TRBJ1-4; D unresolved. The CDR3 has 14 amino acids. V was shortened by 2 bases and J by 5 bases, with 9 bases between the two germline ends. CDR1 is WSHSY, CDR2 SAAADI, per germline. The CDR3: CASSEPGINEKLFF. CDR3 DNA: TGCGCCAGCAGTGAGCCGGGGATAAATGAAAAACTGTTTTTT.

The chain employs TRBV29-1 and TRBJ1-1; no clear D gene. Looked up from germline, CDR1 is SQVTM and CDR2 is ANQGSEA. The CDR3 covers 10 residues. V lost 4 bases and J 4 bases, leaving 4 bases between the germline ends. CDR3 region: CSVAVTEAFF. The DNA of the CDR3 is TGCAGCGTTGCGGTCACTGAAGCTTTCTTT.

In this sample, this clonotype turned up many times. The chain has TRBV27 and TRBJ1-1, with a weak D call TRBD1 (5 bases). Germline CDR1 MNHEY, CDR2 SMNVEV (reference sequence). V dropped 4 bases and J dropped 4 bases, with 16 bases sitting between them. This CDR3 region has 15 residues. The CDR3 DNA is TGTGCCAGCAGTTCGAGACAGTGGGGTGGCACTGAAGCTTTCTTT. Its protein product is CASSSRQWGGTEAFF.

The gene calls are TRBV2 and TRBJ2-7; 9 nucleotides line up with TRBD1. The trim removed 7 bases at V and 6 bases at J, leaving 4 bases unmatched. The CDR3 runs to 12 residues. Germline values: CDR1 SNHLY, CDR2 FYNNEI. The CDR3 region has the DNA TGTGCCAGCACGACAGGGGGTGGCGAGCAGTACTTC. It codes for CASTTGGGEQYF. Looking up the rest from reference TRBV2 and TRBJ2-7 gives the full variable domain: EPEVTQTPSHQVTQMGQEVILRCVPISNHLYFYWYRQILGQKVEFLVSFYNNEISEKSEIFDDQFSVERPDGSNFTLKIRSTKLEDSAMYFCASTTGGGEQYFGPGTRLTVT.

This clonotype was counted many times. This CDR3 reads CSARAYSGSDTQYF. CDR3 DNA: TGCAGTGCTAGAGCCTATAGCGGGAGCGATACGCAGTATTTT. The chain is built from TRBV20-1 and TRBJ2-3; 9 bases map to TRBD2. Germline assignment: CDR1 DFQATT and CDR2 SNEGSKA (reference sequence). The CDR3 totals 14 residues. Trimming took 1 base from V and 6 from J; bases not matched to a gene: 5.

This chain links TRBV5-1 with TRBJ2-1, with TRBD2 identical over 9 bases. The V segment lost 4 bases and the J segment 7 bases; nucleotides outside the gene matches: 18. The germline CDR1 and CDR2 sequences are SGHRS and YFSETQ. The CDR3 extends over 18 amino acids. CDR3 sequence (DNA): TGCGCCAGCAGCCCGCGGGTAGCGGGAGAGGTCGGGGGGAATGAGCAGTTCTTC. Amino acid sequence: CASSPRVAGEVGGNEQFF.

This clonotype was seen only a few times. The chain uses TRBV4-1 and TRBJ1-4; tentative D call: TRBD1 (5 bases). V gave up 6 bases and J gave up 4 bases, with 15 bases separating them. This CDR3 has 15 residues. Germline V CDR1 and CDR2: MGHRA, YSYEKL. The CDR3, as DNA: TGCGCCAGCAGAAATCAGGGTTATGGTAATGAAAAACTGTTTTTT. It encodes CASRNQGYGNEKLFF.

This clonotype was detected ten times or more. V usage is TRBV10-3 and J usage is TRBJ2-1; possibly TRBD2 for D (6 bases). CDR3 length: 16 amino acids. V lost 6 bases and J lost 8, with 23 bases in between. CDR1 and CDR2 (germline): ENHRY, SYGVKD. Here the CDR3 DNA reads TGTGCCATCAGCCAGACGGGACTCGGCGTGACAGATGAGCAGTTCTTC. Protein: CAISQTGLGVTDEQFF.